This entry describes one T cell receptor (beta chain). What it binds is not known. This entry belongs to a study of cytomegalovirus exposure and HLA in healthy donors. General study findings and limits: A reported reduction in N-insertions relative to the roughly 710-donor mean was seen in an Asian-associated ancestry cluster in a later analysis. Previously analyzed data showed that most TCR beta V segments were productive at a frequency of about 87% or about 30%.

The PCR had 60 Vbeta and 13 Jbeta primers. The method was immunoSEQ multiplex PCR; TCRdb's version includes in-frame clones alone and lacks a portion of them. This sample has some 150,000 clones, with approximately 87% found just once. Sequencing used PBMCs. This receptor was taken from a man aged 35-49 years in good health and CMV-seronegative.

The CDR3 coding sequence is TGCGCCAGCAGCCTAGGGACAGGGACATACTATGGCTACACCTTC. It encodes CASSLGTGTYYGYTF. J is TRBJ1-2 and V is TRBV5-1; 9 bases line up with TRBD1. Germline CDR1 reads SGHRS; CDR2 reads YFSETQ. The junction had 7 bases not matched to a gene; V was cut back by 4 bases and J by 3 bases. The CDR3 is 15 amino acids.